This T cell receptor beta chain was captured by sequencing in a study of identical twins. The CDR3 extends over 13 amino acids. Deletions cut 1 base from V and 1 base from J, with 6 bases between. Germline CDR1 reads DFQATT; CDR2 reads SNEGSKA (reference sequence). The authors used template switching to add a universal primer site and gave cDNA unique molecular identifiers. TCRdb used MiXCR to reprocess the 5' RACE reads, holding one entry per CDR3 protein. The sample lists 1.5 million to 2 million distinct CDR3 sequences; around a third were seen once. Study-wide points: Weaker excess twin sharing was seen among beta out-of-frame sequences. Researchers reported excess low generation probability among twin-shared out-of-frame alpha sequences.

In every case, the donor was a healthy Caucasian. This clonotype was found a few times. Its antigen is still unknown. Input material: cord blood. The chain uses TRBV20-1 and TRBJ2-3, with unresolved D. The source of this sequence is a newborn girl in good health. In DNA, the CDR3 is TGCAGTGCTAGAGTAACGGGCACAGATACGCAGTATTTT. Translated: CSARVTGTDTQYF.